This T cell receptor beta chain was identified in a study of T cells in localized non-small cell lung cancer. Adjacent lung lacking atypia came from at least 2 cm beyond the tumor margin. Profiled with immunoSEQ multiplex PCR; TCRdb holds only in-frame clones, not every one. The sample carries a few thousand clones, 25% recorded once. V trimming: 2 bases; J trimming: 4 bases; junction bases outside the gene matches: 8. The length of the CDR3 is 17 residues. Germline V gene lookup returns CDR1 KGHSH and CDR2 LQKENI. Study observations and caveats: Measurement of T cell clonality placed uninvolved adjacent lung highest, above the level in tumor.

About this clone itself: The antigen is unknown.

The sequence was obtained from a man between 40 and 75 years old with stage II lung adenocarcinoma. Here the sequenced sample was normal lung tissue next to the tumor, taken before any cancer treatment. The V gene is TRBV18, the J gene TRBJ2-5; 12 nucleotides align to TRBD2. The CDR3 loop is CASSPSSGGAVGETQYF. The CDR3 nucleotides are TGTGCCAGCTCACCATCTAGCGGGGGGGCCGTTGGAGAGACCCAGTACTTC. The full variable domain, its missing parts supplied by reference TRBV18 and TRBJ2-5, is NAGVMQNPRHLVRRRGQEARLRCSPMKGHSHVYWYRQLPEEGLKFMVYLQKENIIDESGMPKERFSAEFPKEGPSILRIQQVVRGDSAAYFCASSPSSGGAVGETQYFGPGTRLLVL.